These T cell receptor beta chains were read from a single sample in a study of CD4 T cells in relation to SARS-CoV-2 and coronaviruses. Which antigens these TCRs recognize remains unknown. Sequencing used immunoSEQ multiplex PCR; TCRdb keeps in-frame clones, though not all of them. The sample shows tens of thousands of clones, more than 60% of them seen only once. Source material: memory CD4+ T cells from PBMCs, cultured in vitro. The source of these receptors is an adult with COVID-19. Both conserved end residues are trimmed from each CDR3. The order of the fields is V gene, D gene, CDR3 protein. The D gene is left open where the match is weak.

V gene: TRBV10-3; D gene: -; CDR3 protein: AISDRENTGELF
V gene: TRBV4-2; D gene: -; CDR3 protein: ASSQDREGGQY
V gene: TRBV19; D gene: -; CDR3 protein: ASSPRTPYNEQF
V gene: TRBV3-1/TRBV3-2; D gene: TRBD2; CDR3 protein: ASSQLGGTGELF
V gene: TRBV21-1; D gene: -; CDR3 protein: ASSIGTQETQY
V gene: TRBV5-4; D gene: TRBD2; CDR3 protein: ASSLAWSFLAGTYNEQF
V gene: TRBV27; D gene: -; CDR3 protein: ASSLSGAQNYNEQF
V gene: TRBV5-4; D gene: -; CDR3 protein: ASSLQGQKPQH
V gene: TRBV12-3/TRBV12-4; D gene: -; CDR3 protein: ASSLANRRF
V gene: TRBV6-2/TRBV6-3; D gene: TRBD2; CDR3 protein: ASSYLAGDPYEQY
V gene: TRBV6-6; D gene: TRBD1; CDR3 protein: ASSLRTGDGYT
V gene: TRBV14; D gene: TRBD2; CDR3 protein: ATAGDSYEQY
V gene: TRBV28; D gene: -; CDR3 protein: ASQTQYRDRSRNTIY
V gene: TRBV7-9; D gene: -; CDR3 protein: ASSSPPGRGSPLH
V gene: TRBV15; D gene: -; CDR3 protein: ATSRGGTGELF
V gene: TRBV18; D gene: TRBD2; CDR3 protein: ASSPSGSTDTQY
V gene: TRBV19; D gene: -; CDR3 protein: ASGGNGAEQF
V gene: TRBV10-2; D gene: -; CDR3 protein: ASRPGTSGNTIY
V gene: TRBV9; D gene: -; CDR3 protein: ASSLDGTDTQY
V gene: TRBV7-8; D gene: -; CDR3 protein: ASSLATVQETQY
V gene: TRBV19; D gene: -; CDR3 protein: ASSITVNQPQH
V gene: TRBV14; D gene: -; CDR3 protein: ASGSQPYNEQF
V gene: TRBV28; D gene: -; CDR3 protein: ASSLMGHSNTEAF
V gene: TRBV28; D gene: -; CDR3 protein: ASRRPGSTEAF
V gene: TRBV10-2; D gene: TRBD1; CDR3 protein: ASSRGQGSLYNEQF
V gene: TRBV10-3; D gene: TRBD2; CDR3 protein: AISEGTSGRSEQY
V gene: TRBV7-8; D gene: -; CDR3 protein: ASSLEGRITGELF
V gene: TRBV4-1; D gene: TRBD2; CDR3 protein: ASRHAGTSWETQY
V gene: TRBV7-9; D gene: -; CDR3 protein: ASSLIGLGPSGNTIY
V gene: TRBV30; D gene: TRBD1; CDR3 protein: AWIWGRGKNTIY
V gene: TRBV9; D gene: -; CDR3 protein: ASSPDSTDTQY
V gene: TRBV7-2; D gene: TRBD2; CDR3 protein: ASSTRTSGRDEQY
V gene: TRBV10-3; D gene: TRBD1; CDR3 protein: AIGDRGISGANVLT
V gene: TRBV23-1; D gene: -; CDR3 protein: ASSQSRDAAHGYT
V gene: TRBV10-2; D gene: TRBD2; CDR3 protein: ASRSTSGRRNEQY
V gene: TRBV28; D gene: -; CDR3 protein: ASSLGDHNYGYT
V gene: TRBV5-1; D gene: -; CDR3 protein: ASRALAEGPQH
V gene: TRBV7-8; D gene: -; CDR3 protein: ASSLSRNSNQPQH
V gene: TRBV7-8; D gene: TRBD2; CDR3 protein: ASSLGLTSGSEETQY
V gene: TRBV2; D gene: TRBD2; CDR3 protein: ASREHSGRADEQY
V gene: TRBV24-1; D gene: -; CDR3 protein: ATSDLRQKDYNEQF
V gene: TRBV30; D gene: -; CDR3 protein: AWRAHVNQPQH
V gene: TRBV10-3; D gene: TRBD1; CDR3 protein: AISRGQLGTEAF
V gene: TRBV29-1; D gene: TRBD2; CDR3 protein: TFRLAGGPSNEQF
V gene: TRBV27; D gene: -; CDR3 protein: ASSSVGLTKGNTIY
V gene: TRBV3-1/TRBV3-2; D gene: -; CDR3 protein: ASSQDTNFYNEQF
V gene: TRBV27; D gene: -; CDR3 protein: ASSSVGANTGELF
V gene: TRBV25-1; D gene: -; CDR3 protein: ASSPGFPEAF
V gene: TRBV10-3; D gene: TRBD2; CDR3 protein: AISEDREANIQY
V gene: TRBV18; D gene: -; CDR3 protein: ASSRPRGGTDTQY
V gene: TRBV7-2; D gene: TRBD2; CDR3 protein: ASSLDGHLLAGGHNEQF